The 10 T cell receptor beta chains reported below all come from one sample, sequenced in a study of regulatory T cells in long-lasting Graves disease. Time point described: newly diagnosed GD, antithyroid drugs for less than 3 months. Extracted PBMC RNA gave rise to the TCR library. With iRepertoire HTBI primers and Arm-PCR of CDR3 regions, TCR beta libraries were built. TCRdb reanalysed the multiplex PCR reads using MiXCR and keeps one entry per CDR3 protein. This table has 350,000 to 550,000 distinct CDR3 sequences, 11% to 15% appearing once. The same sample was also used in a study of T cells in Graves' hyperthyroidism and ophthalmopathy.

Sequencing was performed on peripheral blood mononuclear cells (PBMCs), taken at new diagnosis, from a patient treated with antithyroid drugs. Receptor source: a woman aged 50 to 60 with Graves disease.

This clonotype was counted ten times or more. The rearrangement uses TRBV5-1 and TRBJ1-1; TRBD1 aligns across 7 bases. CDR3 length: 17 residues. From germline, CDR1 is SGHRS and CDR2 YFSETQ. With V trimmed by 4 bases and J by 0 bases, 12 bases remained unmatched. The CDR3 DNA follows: TGCGCCAGCAGCCCAGGGGGGAATTCCGCATTGAACACTGAAGCTTTCTTT. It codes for CASSPGGNSALNTEAFF.

The CDR3 DNA follows: TGTGCCAGCAGTCCCGGGTCTAGCGGGAGGACCAATACTCAGTTCTTC. This sequence encodes CASSPGSSGRTNTQFF. This chain joins TRBV5-4 and TRBJ2-1; 11 nucleotides align to TRBD2. This CDR3 spans 16 amino acids. V trimming: 5 bases; J trimming: 13 bases; junction bases outside the gene matches: 17. Germline CDR1 SGHNT, CDR2 YYREEE (reference sequence).

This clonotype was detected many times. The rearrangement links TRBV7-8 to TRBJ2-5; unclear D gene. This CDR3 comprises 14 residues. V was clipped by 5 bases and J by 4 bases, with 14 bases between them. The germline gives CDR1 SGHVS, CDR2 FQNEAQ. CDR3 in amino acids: CASSTMSVGETQYF. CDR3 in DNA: TGTGCCAGCAGCACGATGTCCGTAGGAGAGACCCAGTACTTC.

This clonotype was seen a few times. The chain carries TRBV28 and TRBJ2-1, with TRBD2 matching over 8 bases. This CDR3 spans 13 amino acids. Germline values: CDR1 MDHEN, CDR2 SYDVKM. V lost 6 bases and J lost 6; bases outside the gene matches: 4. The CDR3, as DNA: TGTGCCAGCAGCGGGAGGGCCCTCAATGAGCAGTTCTTC. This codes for CASSGRALNEQFF.

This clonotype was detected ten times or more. This CDR3 is CASSLRGRVETQYF. CDR3 DNA: TGTGCCAGCAGCTTACGGGGAAGAGTAGAGACCCAGTACTTC. The chain recombines TRBV11-2 with TRBJ2-5; D possibly corresponds to TRBD2 (5 bases). The CDR3 extends over 14 amino acids. CDR1 and CDR2 from the germline V gene are SGHAT and FQNNGV. V was pared by 2 bases and J by 4 bases, with 11 bases between.

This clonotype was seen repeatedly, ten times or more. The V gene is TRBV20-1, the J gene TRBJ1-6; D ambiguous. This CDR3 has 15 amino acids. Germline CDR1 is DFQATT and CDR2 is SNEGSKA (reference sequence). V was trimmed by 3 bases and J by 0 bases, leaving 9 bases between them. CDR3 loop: CSASPRGSYNSPLHF. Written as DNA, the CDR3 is TGCAGTGCTAGTCCTCGGGGCTCCTATAATTCACCCCTCCACTTT.

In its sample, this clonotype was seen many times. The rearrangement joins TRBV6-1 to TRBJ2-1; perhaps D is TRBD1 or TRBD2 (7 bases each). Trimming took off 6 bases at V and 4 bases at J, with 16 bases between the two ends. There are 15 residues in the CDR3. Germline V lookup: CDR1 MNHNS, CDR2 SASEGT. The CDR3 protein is CASRRGRERYNEQFF. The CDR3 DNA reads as TGTGCCAGCAGGAGGGGGCGGGAGAGGTACAATGAGCAGTTCTTC.

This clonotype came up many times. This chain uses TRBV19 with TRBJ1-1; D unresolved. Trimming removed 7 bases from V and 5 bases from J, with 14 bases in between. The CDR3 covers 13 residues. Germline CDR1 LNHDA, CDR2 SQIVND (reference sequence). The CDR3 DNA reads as TGTGCCAGTATGTTGGAGGAAAGGACTGAAGCTTTCTTT. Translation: CASMLEERTEAFF.

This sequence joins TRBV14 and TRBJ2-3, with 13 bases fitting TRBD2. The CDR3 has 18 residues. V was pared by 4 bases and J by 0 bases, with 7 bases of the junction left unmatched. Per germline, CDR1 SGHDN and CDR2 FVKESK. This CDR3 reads CASSRRTSGRSSTDTQYF. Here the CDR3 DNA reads TGTGCCAGCAGCCGTCGGACTAGCGGGAGATCTAGCACAGATACGCAGTATTTT.

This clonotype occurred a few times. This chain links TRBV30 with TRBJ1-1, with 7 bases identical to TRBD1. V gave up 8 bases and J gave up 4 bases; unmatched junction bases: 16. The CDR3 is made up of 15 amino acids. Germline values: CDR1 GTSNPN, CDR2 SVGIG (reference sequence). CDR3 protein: CASQSTGLVRTEAFF. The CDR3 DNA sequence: TGTGCCAGTCAATCGACAGGGCTGGTTCGCACTGAAGCTTTCTTT.